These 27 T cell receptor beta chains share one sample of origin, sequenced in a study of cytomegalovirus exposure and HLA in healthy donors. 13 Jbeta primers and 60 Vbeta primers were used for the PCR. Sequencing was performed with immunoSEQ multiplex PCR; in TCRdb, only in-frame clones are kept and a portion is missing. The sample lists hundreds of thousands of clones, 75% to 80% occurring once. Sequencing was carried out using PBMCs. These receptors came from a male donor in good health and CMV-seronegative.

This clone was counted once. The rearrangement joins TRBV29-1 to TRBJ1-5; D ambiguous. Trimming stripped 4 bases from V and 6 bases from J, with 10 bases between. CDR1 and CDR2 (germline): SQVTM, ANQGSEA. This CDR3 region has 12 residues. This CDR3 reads CSVGSGGQPQHF. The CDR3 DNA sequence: TGCAGCGTTGGGTCTGGCGGTCAGCCCCAGCATTTT.

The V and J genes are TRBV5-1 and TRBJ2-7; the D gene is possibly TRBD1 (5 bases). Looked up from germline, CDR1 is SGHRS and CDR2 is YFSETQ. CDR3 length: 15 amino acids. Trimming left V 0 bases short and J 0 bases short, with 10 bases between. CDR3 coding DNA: TGCGCCAGCAGCTTGGGGGCAGGGAACTCCTACGAGCAGTACTTC. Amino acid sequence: CASSLGAGNSYEQYF.

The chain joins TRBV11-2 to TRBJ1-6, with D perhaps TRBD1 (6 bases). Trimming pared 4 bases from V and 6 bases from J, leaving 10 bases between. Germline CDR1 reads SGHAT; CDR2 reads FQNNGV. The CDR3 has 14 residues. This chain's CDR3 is CASSSTGTNSPLHF. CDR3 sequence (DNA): TGTGCCAGCAGCTCGACAGGCACTAATTCACCCCTCCACTTT. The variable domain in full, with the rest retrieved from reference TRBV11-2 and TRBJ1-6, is EAGVAQSPRYKIIEKRQSVAFWCNPISGHATLYWYQQILGQGPKLLIQFQNNGVVDDSQLPKDRFSAERLKGVDSTLKIQPAKLEDSAVYLCASSSTGTNSPLHFGNGTRLTVT.

The CDR3 DNA follows: TGTGCCAGCTCTCCCAAGAGTAATGAAAAACTGTTTTTT. Its protein is CASSPKSNEKLFF. The chain uses TRBV18 and TRBJ1-4; D not resolved. There are 13 residues in the CDR3. Per germline, CDR1 KGHSH and CDR2 LQKENI. V was clipped by 6 bases and J by 4 bases, with 9 bases between them.

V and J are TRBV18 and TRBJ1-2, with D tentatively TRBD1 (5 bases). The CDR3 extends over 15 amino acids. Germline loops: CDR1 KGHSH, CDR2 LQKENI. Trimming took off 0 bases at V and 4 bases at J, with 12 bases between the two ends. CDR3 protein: CASSPPGEGAYGYTF. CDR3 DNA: TGTGCCAGCTCACCACCAGGGGAGGGAGCCTATGGCTACACCTTC.

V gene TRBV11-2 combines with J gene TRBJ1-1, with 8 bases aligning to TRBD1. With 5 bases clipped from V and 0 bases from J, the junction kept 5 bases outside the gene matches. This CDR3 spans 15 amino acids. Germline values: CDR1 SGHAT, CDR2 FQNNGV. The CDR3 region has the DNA TGTGCCAGCAGCAAAATGGGACAGGTGAACACTGAAGCTTTCTTT. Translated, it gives CASSKMGQVNTEAFF.

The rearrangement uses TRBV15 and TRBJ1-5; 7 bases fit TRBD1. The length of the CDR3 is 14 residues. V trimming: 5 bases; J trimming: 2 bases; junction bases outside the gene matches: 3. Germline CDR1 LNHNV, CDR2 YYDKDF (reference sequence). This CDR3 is CATSLDRGNQPQHF. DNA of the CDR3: TGTGCCACCAGCTTAGACAGGGGCAATCAGCCCCAGCATTTT.

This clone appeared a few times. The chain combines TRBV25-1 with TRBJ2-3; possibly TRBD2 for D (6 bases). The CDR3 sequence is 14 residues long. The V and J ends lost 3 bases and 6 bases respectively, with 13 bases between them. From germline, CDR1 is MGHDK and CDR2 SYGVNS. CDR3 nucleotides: TGTGCCAGCAGTGACCGCGGGGAAATTGATACGCAGTATTTT. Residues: CASSDRGEIDTQYF.

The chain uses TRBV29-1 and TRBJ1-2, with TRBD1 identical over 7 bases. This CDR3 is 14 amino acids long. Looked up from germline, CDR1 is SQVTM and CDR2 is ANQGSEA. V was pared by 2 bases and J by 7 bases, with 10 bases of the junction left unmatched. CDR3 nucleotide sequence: TGCAGCGTTGAATCCGCTCGGACAGGCGGTGGCTACACCTTC. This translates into CSVESARTGGGYTF.

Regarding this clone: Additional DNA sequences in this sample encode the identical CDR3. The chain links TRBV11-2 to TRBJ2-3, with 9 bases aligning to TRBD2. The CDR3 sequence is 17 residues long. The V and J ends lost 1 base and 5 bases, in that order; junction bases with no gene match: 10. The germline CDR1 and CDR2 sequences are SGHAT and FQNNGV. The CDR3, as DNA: TGTGCCAGCAGCTTAGCGGGGCGGGAGGGCCGTGTAGATACGCAGTATTTT. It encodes CASSLAGREGRVDTQYF. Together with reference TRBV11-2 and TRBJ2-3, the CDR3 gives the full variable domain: EAGVAQSPRYKIIEKRQSVAFWCNPISGHATLYWYQQILGQGPKLLIQFQNNGVVDDSQLPKDRFSAERLKGVDSTLKIQPAKLEDSAVYLCASSLAGREGRVDTQYFGPGTRLTVL.

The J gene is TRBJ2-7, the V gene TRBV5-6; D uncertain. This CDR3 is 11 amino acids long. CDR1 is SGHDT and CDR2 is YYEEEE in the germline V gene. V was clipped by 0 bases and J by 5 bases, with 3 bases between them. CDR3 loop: CASSLEHEQYF. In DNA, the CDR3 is TGTGCCAGCAGCTTGGAGCACGAGCAGTACTTC.

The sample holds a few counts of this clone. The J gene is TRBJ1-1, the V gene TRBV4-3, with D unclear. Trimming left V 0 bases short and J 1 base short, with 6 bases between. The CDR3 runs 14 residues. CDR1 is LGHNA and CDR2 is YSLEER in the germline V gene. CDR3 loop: CASSQDRENTEAFF. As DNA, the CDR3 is TGCGCCAGCAGCCAAGACCGAGAGAACACTGAAGCTTTCTTT.

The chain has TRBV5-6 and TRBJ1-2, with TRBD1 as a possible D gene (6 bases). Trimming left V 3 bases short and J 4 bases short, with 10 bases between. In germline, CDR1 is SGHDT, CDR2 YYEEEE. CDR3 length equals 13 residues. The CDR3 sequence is CASSSQGLYGYTF. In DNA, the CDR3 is TGTGCCAGCAGCTCACAGGGTCTCTATGGCTACACCTTC. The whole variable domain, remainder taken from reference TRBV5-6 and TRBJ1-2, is DAGVTQSPTHLIKTRGQQVTLRCSPKSGHDTVSWYQQALGQGPQFIFQYYEEEERQRGNFPDRFSGHQFPNYSSELNVNALLLGDSALYLCASSSQGLYGYTFGSGTRLTVV.

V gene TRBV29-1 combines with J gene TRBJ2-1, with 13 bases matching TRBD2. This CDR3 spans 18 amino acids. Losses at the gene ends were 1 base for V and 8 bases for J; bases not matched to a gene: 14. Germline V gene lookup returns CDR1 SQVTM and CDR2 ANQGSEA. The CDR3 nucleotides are TGCAGCGTTGAAGGGTTAATTCCCGGGACTAGCGGGATCCATGAGCAGTTCTTC. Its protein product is CSVEGLIPGTSGIHEQFF.

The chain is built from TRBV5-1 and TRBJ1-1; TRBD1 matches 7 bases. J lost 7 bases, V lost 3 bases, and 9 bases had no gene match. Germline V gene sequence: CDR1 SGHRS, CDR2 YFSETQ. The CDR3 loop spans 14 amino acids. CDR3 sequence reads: CASSSGTEYNEAFF. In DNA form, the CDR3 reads TGCGCCAGCAGCTCCGGGACAGAATACAATGAAGCTTTCTTT. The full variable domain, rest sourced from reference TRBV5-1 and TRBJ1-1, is KAGVTQTPRYLIKTRGQQVTLSCSPISGHRSVSWYQQTPGQGLQFLFEYFSETQRNKGNFPGRFSGRQFSNSRSEMNVSTLELGDSALYLCASSSGTEYNEAFFGQGTRLTVV.

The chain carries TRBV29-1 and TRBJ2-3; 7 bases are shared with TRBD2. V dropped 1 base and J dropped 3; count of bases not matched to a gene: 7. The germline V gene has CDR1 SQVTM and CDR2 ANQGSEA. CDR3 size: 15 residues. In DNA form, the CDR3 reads TGCAGCGTTGAAGGGATCGACGGGGGGACAGATACGCAGTATTTT. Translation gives CSVEGIDGGTDTQYF.

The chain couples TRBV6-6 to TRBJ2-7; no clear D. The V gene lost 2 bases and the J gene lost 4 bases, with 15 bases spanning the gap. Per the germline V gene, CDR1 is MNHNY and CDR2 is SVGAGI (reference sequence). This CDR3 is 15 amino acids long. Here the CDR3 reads CASSYMTPLKYEQYF. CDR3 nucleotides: TGTGCCAGCAGTTACATGACTCCCTTGAAGTACGAGCAGTACTTC.

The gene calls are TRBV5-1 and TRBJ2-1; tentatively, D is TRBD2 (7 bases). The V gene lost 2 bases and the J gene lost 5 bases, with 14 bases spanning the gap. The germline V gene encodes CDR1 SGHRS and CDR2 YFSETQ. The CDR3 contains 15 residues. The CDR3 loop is CASSLGGGSHNEQFF. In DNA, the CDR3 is TGCGCCAGCAGCTTAGGGGGAGGGTCTCACAATGAGCAGTTCTTC.

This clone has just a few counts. The CDR3 spells CATSREAVSGANVLTF. The CDR3 nucleotides are TGTGCCACCAGCAGAGAGGCGGTCTCTGGGGCCAACGTCCTGACTTTC. The chain couples TRBV15 to TRBJ2-6; D ambiguous. The CDR3 is 16 amino acids. From germline, CDR1 is LNHNV and CDR2 YYDKDF (reference sequence). Trimming left V 0 bases short and J 0 bases short, with 6 bases between.

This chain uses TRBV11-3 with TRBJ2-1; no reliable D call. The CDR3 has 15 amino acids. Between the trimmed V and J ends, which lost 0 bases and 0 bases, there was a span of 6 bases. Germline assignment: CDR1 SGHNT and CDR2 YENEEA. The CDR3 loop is CASSLDRDSYNEQFF. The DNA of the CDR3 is TGTGCCAGCAGCTTAGATCGCGACTCCTACAATGAGCAGTTCTTC. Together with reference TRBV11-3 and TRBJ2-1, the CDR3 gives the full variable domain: EAGVVQSPRYKIIEKKQPVAFWCNPISGHNTLYWYLQNLGQGPELLIRYENEEAVDDSQLPKDRFSAERLKGVDSTLKIQPAELGDSAVYLCASSLDRDSYNEQFFGPGTRLTVL.

Here the CDR3 reads CASSEAGGIAGNTIYF. The CDR3, as DNA: TGTGCCAGCAGTGAAGCGGGAGGGATAGCTGGAAACACCATATATTTT. This chain connects TRBV6-1 to TRBJ1-3; unclear D gene. Trimming removed 0 bases from V and 2 bases from J, with 11 bases in between. The germline V gene has CDR1 MNHNS and CDR2 SASEGT. CDR3 length: 16 amino acids.

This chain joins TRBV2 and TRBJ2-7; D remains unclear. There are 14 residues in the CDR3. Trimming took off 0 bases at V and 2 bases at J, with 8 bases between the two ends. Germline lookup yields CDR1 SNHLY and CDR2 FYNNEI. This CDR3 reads CASSEAPQAYEQYF. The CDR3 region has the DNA TGTGCCAGCAGTGAAGCGCCACAAGCCTACGAGCAGTACTTC.

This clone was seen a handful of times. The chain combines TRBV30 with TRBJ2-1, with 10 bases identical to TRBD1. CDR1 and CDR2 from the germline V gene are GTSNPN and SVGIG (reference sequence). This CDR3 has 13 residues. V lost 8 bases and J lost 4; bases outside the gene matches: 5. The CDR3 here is CAGQGGDYNEQFF. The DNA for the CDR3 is TGTGCCGGACAGGGGGGGGATTACAATGAGCAGTTCTTC.

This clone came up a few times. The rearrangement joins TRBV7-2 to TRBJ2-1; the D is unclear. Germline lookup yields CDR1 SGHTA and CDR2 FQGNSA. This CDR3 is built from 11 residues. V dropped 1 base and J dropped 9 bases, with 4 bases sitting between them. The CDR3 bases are TGTGCCAGCAGCTTAGGGAGTGAGCAGTTCTTC. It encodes CASSLGSEQFF.

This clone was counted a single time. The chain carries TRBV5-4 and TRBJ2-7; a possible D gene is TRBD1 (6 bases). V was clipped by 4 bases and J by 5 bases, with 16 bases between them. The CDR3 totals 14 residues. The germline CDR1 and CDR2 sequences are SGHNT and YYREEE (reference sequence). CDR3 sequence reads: CASSLGTLVDEQYF. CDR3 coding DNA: TGTGCCAGCAGCCTTGGGACATTGGTGGACGAGCAGTACTTC.

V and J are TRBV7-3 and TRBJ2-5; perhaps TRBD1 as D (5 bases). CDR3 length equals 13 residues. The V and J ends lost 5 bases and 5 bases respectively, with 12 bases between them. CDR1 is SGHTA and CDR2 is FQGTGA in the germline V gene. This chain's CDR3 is CASSTRVSETQYF. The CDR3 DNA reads TGTGCCAGCAGCACCAGGGTCAGCGAGACCCAGTACTTC.

Here the CDR3 reads CASSSLPGTSGRGGEQFF. CDR3 coding DNA: TGTGCCAGCTCATCCCTACCCGGGACTAGCGGGAGAGGGGGCGAGCAGTTCTTC. The rearrangement joins TRBV18 to TRBJ2-1; 14 bases agree with TRBD2. Germline trimming cut 5 bases from V and 10 bases from J; bases unmatched to any gene: 16. The CDR3 is 18 amino acids. Looked up from germline, CDR1 is KGHSH and CDR2 is LQKENI. Full variable domain (outside the CDR3, taken from reference TRBV18 and TRBJ2-1): NAGVMQNPRHLVRRRGQEARLRCSPMKGHSHVYWYRQLPEEGLKFMVYLQKENIIDESGMPKERFSAEFPKEGPSILRIQQVVRGDSAAYFCASSSLPGTSGRGGEQFFGPGTRLTVL.